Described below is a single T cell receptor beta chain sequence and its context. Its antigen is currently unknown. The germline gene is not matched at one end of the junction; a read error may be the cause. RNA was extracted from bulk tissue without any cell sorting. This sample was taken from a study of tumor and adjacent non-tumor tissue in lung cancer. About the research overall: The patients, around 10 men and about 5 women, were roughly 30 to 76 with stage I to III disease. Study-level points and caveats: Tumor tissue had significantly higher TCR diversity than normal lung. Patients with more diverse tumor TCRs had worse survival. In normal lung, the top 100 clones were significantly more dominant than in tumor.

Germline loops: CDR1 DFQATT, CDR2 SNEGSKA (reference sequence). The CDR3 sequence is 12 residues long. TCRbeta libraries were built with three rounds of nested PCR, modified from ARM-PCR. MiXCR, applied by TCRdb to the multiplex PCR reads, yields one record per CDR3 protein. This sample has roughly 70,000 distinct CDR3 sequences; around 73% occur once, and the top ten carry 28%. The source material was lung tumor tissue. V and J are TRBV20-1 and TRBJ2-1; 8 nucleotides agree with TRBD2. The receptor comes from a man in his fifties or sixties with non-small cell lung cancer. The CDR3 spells CSTSSGTDEQFF. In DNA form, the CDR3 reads TGCAGTACCAGTAGCGGGACCGATGAGCAGTTTTTC.